Shown below are 15 T cell receptor beta chains from a single sample sequenced in a study of response to subunit inactivated influenza vaccine. TCRdb re-called the RT-PCR reads with MiXCR, one entry per CDR3 protein. The sample includes around 570,000 distinct CDR3 sequences, roughly 10% of them seen just once. These data were likewise used in another study, on T cells expressing NK-cell markers. This second report adds: Researchers built TCR beta cDNA using 5'RACE template switching with UMIs.

Sequenced material: PBMCs from blood, taken on the day of vaccination. The receptors here all came from a man between 50 and 59 years old who received an inactivated influenza vaccine.

V usage is TRBV28 and J usage is TRBJ2-1; 14 bases fit TRBD2. The CDR3 covers 17 residues. The germline V gene has CDR1 MDHEN and CDR2 SYDVKM. Losses at the gene ends were 8 bases for V and 2 bases for J; bases not matched to a gene: 8. DNA for the CDR3: TGTGCCAGCTCGGGACTAGCGGGAGCCCACACCTACAATGAGCAGTTCTTC. It is translated as CASSGLAGAHTYNEQFF.

There are many counts of this clonotype. The J gene is TRBJ2-7, the V gene TRBV24-1; 10 nucleotides line up with TRBD1. The length of the CDR3 is 15 residues. The germline gives CDR1 KGHDR, CDR2 SFDVKD. The V gene end was trimmed by 4 bases and the J gene end by 2 bases; junction bases not matched to a gene: 4. The CDR3 DNA sequence: TGTGCCACCAGTGAAGGGACAGGGGACACCTACGAGCAGTACTTC. Residues: CATSEGTGDTYEQYF.

The gene calls are TRBV28 and TRBJ2-4; TRBD1 or TRBD2 may be the D gene (5 bases each). The CDR3 contains 15 residues. V was shortened by 4 bases and J by 1 base, with 11 bases between the two germline ends. Germline values: CDR1 MDHEN, CDR2 SYDVKM. The CDR3 DNA reads TGTGCCAGCAGTTCCGGGGCGGTGGCCAAAAACATTCAGTACTTC. Translation gives CASSSGAVAKNIQYF.

This chain connects TRBV20-1 to TRBJ1-5, with D perhaps matching TRBD1 (5 bases). V was cut by 5 bases and J by 6 bases, with 11 bases left in between. Germline V gives CDR1 DFQATT, CDR2 SNEGSKA (reference sequence). The CDR3 length is 12 residues. In DNA form, the CDR3 reads TGCAGTGCTCCCACCGGGACTCAGCCCCAGCATTTT. This translates into CSAPTGTQPQHF.

The CDR3 region has the DNA TGTGCCACCAGCAGAGCCCTTCCCCTCCGGGGGTCCTACAATGAGCAGTTCTTC. Encoded protein: CATSRALPLRGSYNEQFF. The rearrangement uses TRBV15 and TRBJ2-1; perhaps TRBD2 as D (6 bases). The length of the CDR3 is 18 residues. Between the trimmed V and J ends, which lost 1 base and 1 base, there was a span of 17 bases. Germline V gene sequence: CDR1 LNHNV, CDR2 YYDKDF (reference sequence).

The chain recombines TRBV3-1 with TRBJ1-3; no clear D gene. Germline V gives CDR1 LGHDT, CDR2 YNNKEL (reference sequence). CDR3 length equals 14 residues. V lost 0 bases, J lost 2 bases, and 5 bases lay in between. In DNA form, the CDR3 reads TGTGCCAGCAGCCAAGAGGCGGCTGGAAACACCATATATTTT. Encoded protein: CASSQEAAGNTIYF.

This chain links TRBV5-5 with TRBJ2-1; a weak D match, TRBD1 (6 bases). Germline values: CDR1 SGHKS, CDR2 YYEKEE (reference sequence). V was cut by 3 bases and J by 8 bases, with 18 bases left in between. This CDR3 comprises 15 residues. The CDR3 protein is CASSSLTGLWDEQFF. The CDR3 DNA reads as TGTGCCAGCAGCTCCCTGACAGGCCTTTGGGATGAGCAGTTCTTC.

The V gene is TRBV29-1, the J gene TRBJ2-1; a weak D match, TRBD2 (6 bases). V was shortened by 0 bases and J by 7 bases, with 16 bases between the two germline ends. Germline V gene lookup returns CDR1 SQVTM and CDR2 ANQGSEA. This CDR3 contains 15 residues. CDR3 nucleotides: TGCAGCGTTGAAGACGGGTCGGGAGCAGGAAATGAGCAGTTCTTC. Its protein product is CSVEDGSGAGNEQFF.

The table lists this clonotype with a few counts. The V gene is TRBV12-3 or TRBV12-4, the J gene TRBJ2-3, with TRBD2 matching 15 bases. V lost 4 bases, J lost 5 bases, and 10 bases stayed unmatched. This CDR3 spans 18 amino acids. The CDR3, as DNA: TGTGCCAGCAGTTCTGGGGGACTAGCGGGAGGACGGGTAGATACGCAGTATTTT. Encoded protein: CASSSGGLAGGRVDTQYF.

The genes are TRBV7-9 and TRBJ2-7, with 9 bases aligning to TRBD1. CDR1 and CDR2 (germline): SEHNR, FQNEAQ (reference sequence). The CDR3 covers 13 residues. J gave up 3 bases and V 7 bases, and 4 bases lay outside the gene matches. The CDR3: CASTTGGSYEQYF. The CDR3 DNA sequence: TGTGCCAGCACAACAGGGGGCAGCTACGAGCAGTACTTC.

A remark on this clonotype: A read error is possible here, since a much larger clone lies one base away. The chain joins TRBV6-5 to TRBJ1-4, with TRBD1 matching 11 bases. Germline V gives CDR1 MNHEY, CDR2 SVGAGI. This CDR3 spans 16 amino acids. The CDR3 loop is CAGSYGGQGAYEKLFF. The CDR3, as DNA: TGTGCCGGCAGTTACGGCGGACAGGGGGCCTATGAAAAACTGTTTTTT.

This chain uses TRBV19 with TRBJ2-3, with D possibly matching TRBD2 (6 bases). The length of the CDR3 is 14 residues. V was shortened by 5 bases and J by 5 bases, with 14 bases between the two germline ends. Looked up from germline, CDR1 is LNHDA and CDR2 is SQIVND (reference sequence). CDR3 DNA sequence: TGTGCCAGTAGTTACACAGCGGGTCAAGATACGCAGTATTTT. It yields the protein CASSYTAGQDTQYF.

This clonotype was observed a few times. The rearrangement uses TRBV5-1 and TRBJ2-3; D possibly matches TRBD1 or TRBD2 (7 bases each). Looked up from germline, CDR1 is SGHRS and CDR2 is YFSETQ. CDR3 size: 15 residues. Trimming left V 2 bases short and J 5 bases short, with 15 bases between. CDR3: CASSFWEGAKDTQYF. The CDR3 region has the DNA TGCGCCAGCAGCTTTTGGGAGGGGGCGAAAGATACGCAGTATTTT.

This clonotype appeared a few times. J is TRBJ2-1 and V is TRBV6-1, with D possibly being TRBD1 (6 bases). Per germline, CDR1 MNHNS and CDR2 SASEGT. This CDR3 has 15 amino acids. V shed 5 bases and J shed 15 bases, with 26 bases lying between them. The CDR3 here is CASSPGTSKGDAGFF. The CDR3 nucleotides read TGTGCCAGCAGTCCCGGGACCTCTAAGGGGGACGCGGGGTTCTTC.

The rearrangement uses TRBV12-3 or TRBV12-4 and TRBJ2-1, with D possibly matching TRBD2 (7 bases). Between the trimmed V and J ends, which lost 3 bases and 9 bases, there was a span of 9 bases. The CDR3 runs 12 residues. The CDR3 here is CASSLGGLEQFF. CDR3 nucleotides: TGTGCCAGCAGTTTGGGGGGGCTTGAGCAGTTCTTC.